The 2 T cell receptor beta chains below all came from one sample that was sequenced in a study of cytomegalovirus exposure and HLA in healthy donors. PCR was performed using 60 Vbeta and 13 Jbeta primers. Assay used: immunoSEQ multiplex PCR; TCRdb lists only in-frame clones, some missing. Recorded for this sample: 110,000 to 150,000 clones. The sample comprised PBMCs. Receptor source: a male donor in good health and CMV-seronegative.

The V gene is TRBV6-5, the J gene TRBJ1-1; weak D call: TRBD1 (5 bases). This CDR3 is 15 amino acids long. The germline V and J ends were trimmed by 0 bases and 8 bases, with 16 bases remaining between them. The V gene's germline CDR1 is MNHEY and CDR2 SVGAGI. The CDR3 region is CASSYSIQTDFEAFF. CDR3 DNA sequence: TGTGCCAGCAGTTACTCGATACAGACAGACTTCGAAGCTTTCTTT.

The rearrangement links TRBV30 to TRBJ1-1, with 9 bases that match TRBD1. In germline, CDR1 is GTSNPN, CDR2 SVGIG (reference sequence). V dropped 4 bases and J dropped 5; count of bases not matched to a gene: 8. This CDR3 spans 14 amino acids. The CDR3: CAWNKQGAMTEAFF. The CDR3 DNA is TGTGCCTGGAACAAACAGGGGGCGATGACTGAAGCTTTCTTT.